This T cell receptor beta chain was captured in a study of T cell responses to AZD1222 COVID-19 vaccine. Findings of the study overall: The study found Spike-specific TCR breadth and depth rose after two AZD1222 doses.

Germline lookup yields CDR1 SEHNR and CDR2 FQNEAQ (reference sequence). This CDR3 has 16 amino acids. Trimming shortened V by 0 bases and J by 7 bases, and 15 bases separated the two germline ends. The protocol was immunoSEQ multiplex PCR, while the TCRdb copy is restricted to in-frame clones and leaves out a portion. The data hold around 83,000 clones, with roughly 90% observed a single time. Note on this clone: Its antigen is still unknown.

This sequence joins TRBV7-9 and TRBJ1-4; D is uncertain. This clonotype originated in an adult in good health. The source material was peripheral blood, sampled on day 0 of AZD1222 vaccination. CDR3 in DNA: TGTGCCAGCAGCTTAGCCATGGCCGTTCGTACTGAAAAACTGTTTTTT. It is translated as CASSLAMAVRTEKLFF.